This entry lists 24 T cell receptor beta chains sequenced from one sample in a study of OX40 agonist ivuxolimab in advanced cancers. Profiling relied on immunoSEQ multiplex PCR, and the TCRdb table lists in-frame clones only, not all of them. Among about 110,000 clones listed, under 95% were seen once. Sequencing was performed on CD4+ or CD8+ T cells sorted from blood, taken in a trial of the OX40 agonist ivuxolimab. Source of these receptors: an adult with an advanced solid tumor such as melanoma, head and neck, liver or kidney cancer.

The chain is built from TRBV6-5 and TRBJ2-7; 8 bases align to TRBD1. J gave up 2 bases and V 6 bases, and 6 bases lay outside the gene matches. This CDR3 comprises 14 residues. Germline CDR1 reads MNHEY; CDR2 reads SVGAGI. CDR3 in DNA: TGTGCCAGCAGGAAAGGACAGGGCCCCTACGAGCAGTACTTC. It yields the protein CASRKGQGPYEQYF.

Worth noting for this clone: At one end the junction does not follow the germline gene, possibly because of a read error. J is TRBJ2-5 and V is TRBV11-3; tentative D call: TRBD1 (5 bases). Germline V lookup: CDR1 SGHNT, CDR2 YENEEA. The CDR3 has 13 residues. The CDR3 bases are TGTGCCAGCAGGTTAGACAGCCAAGAGACCCAGTACTTC. Residues: CASRLDSQETQYF.

The chain carries TRBV19 and TRBJ1-2, with TRBD1 as a possible D gene (5 bases). The germline gives CDR1 LNHDA, CDR2 SQIVND (reference sequence). Trimming removed 3 bases at V and 3 bases at J, with 5 bases between. The CDR3 covers 12 residues. This chain's CDR3 is CASSMTDYGYTF. Written as DNA, the CDR3 is TGTGCCAGTAGTATGACAGACTATGGCTACACCTTC.

CDR3 in DNA: TGTGCCAGCTCCGGACTAGCGGGAGAGACCGGGGAGCTGTTTTTT. It is translated as CASSGLAGETGELFF. J is TRBJ2-2 and V is TRBV18; 13 positions match TRBD2. Germline V gene sequence: CDR1 KGHSH, CDR2 LQKENI. CDR3 length: 15 amino acids. Trimming cost V 6 bases and J 5 bases; bases outside gene matches: 3.

The CDR3 DNA reads TGTGCCAGCTCACCACCTTCCAACTCCTACGAGCAGTACTTC. This gives the protein CASSPPSNSYEQYF. This chain joins TRBV18 and TRBJ2-7; no firm D call. V was pared by 0 bases and J by 0 bases, with 6 bases between. Germline V gene data show CDR1 as KGHSH and CDR2 as LQKENI. This CDR3 has 14 residues.

This clone was detected only once. The rearrangement links TRBV6-6 to TRBJ2-3, with TRBD1 as a possible D gene (6 bases). Per germline, CDR1 MNHNY and CDR2 SVGAGI (reference sequence). The V end was cut by 2 bases, the J end by 6 bases, with 15 bases between. The CDR3 extends over 15 amino acids. The CDR3 sequence: CASSYPEGVGDTQYF. In nucleotides, the CDR3 is TGTGCCAGCAGTTACCCAGAGGGGGTCGGTGATACGCAGTATTTT.

This rearrangement joins TRBV6-6 to TRBJ2-4; D is unresolved. Trimming took off 6 bases at V and 0 bases at J, with 15 bases between the two ends. Germline-derived CDR1 and CDR2 are MNHNY and SVGAGI (reference sequence). The CDR3 spans 16 residues. CDR3 in DNA: TGTGCCAGCAGCCCCCAGGCCAGATCAGCCAAAAACATTCAGTACTTC. It translates to CASSPQARSAKNIQYF.

This clone was seen only a few times. The J gene is TRBJ1-2, the V gene TRBV7-9; 10 nucleotides align to TRBD1. Trimming removed 8 bases from V and 7 bases from J; junction bases left unmatched: 7. CDR3 size: 13 residues. The germline gives CDR1 SEHNR, CDR2 FQNEAQ (reference sequence). In DNA form, the CDR3 reads TGTGCCAGCGGAAGACAGGGGGCGGTTGGCTACACCTTC. Translated, it gives CASGRQGAVGYTF.

The chain is built from TRBV27 and TRBJ2-3, with TRBD2 identical over 9 bases. Germline V gene data show CDR1 as MNHEY and CDR2 as SMNVEV (reference sequence). The CDR3 covers 16 residues. The V gene end was trimmed by 1 base and the J gene end by 8 bases; junction bases not matched to a gene: 10. The DNA of the CDR3 is TGTGCCAGCAGTTTATTCGCGGGAGGGGGATCCGGTACGCAGTATTTT. It encodes CASSLFAGGGSGTQYF.

V usage is TRBV5-3 and J usage is TRBJ2-3, with 8 bases matching TRBD1. TRBV5-3 is known as an ORF, though its function is uncertain. The CDR3 covers 14 residues. Germline trimming cut 2 bases from V and 6 bases from J; bases unmatched to any gene: 5. The CDR3 DNA reads TGTGCCAGAAGCTTTCAGGGGGCGCTTGATACGCAGTATTTT. Translating gives CARSFQGALDTQYF.

V gene TRBV30 combines with J gene TRBJ1-6; 9 positions agree with TRBD1. The V gene's germline CDR1 is GTSNPN and CDR2 SVGIG (reference sequence). The CDR3 contains 16 residues. V was pared by 4 bases and J by 9 bases, with 13 bases of the junction left unmatched. Here the CDR3 reads CAWTGQGLRGGSPLHF. CDR3 nucleotide sequence: TGTGCCTGGACCGGACAGGGGCTACGTGGAGGTTCACCCCTCCACTTT.

V is TRBV9 and J is TRBJ2-2, with no clear D. The CDR3 is 13 amino acids. Germline CDR1 and CDR2: SGDLS and YYNGEE. With 0 bases removed from V and 7 bases from J, the gap between germline ends came to 7 bases. The CDR3 spells CASSVGVGGELFF. CDR3 bases: TGTGCCAGCAGCGTAGGGGTAGGCGGGGAGCTGTTTTTT.

CDR3 loop: CASSQTSGGNTQYF. In DNA form, the CDR3 reads TGTGCCAGCAGCCAGACTAGCGGGGGGAATACGCAGTATTTT. The J gene is TRBJ2-3, the V gene TRBV5-5, with TRBD2 matching over 13 bases. Germline V gene data show CDR1 as SGHKS and CDR2 as YYEKEE (reference sequence). Trimming cost V 4 bases and J 7 bases; bases outside gene matches: 3. This CDR3 is 14 amino acids long.

This chain connects TRBV30 to TRBJ1-2; D is undetermined. V shed 0 bases and J shed 8 bases, with 13 bases lying between them. Germline-derived CDR1 and CDR2 are GTSNPN and SVGIG (reference sequence). The CDR3 contains 13 residues. The CDR3 DNA sequence: TGTGCCTGGAGTGTAGGCCCGCCCTGGGGCTACACCTTC. Amino acids: CAWSVGPPWGYTF.

This clone is a singleton in its sample. The chain couples TRBV30 to TRBJ1-5, with D maybe TRBD1 (5 bases). V was cut by 0 bases and J by 0 bases, with 12 bases left in between. Per germline, CDR1 GTSNPN and CDR2 SVGIG (reference sequence). CDR3 size: 16 residues. CDR3 in DNA: TGTGCCTGGAGTGTCGGGGCAGACACTAGCAATCAGCCCCAGCATTTT. Encoded protein: CAWSVGADTSNQPQHF.

The V and J genes are TRBV7-8 and TRBJ2-1, with 11 bases identical to TRBD2. Germline loops: CDR1 SGHVS, CDR2 FQNEAQ. V lost 5 bases and J lost 2; bases outside the gene matches: 14. CDR3 length equals 19 residues. The CDR3 coding sequence is TGTGCCAGCAGCCCTTATACGGTCTTAGCGGGGGGGACCTACAATGAGCAGTTCTTC. Translating gives CASSPYTVLAGGTYNEQFF.

This chain joins TRBV4-1 and TRBJ2-1; no firm D call. This CDR3 is 14 amino acids long. V was cut by 4 bases and J by 8 bases, with 15 bases left in between. Per the germline V gene, CDR1 is MGHRA and CDR2 is YSYEKL. CDR3: CASSPTVFRYEQFF. In nucleotides, the CDR3 is TGCGCCAGCAGCCCTACAGTGTTCAGGTATGAGCAGTTCTTC.

V is TRBV5-1 and J is TRBJ1-1, with a possible D match to TRBD1 (6 bases). This CDR3 contains 15 residues. V dropped 1 base and J dropped 5 bases, with 15 bases sitting between them. Germline CDR1 is SGHRS and CDR2 is YFSETQ. CDR3 loop: CASSLFPGDGTEAFF. In DNA form, the CDR3 reads TGCGCCAGCAGCTTGTTTCCAGGGGATGGAACTGAAGCTTTCTTT.

The chain couples TRBV15 to TRBJ2-1; D not certain. Germline CDR1 LNHNV, CDR2 YYDKDF (reference sequence). This CDR3 is built from 12 residues. Trimming stripped 0 bases from V and 7 bases from J, with 4 bases between. CDR3 sequence (DNA): TGTGCCACCAGCAGAGAGCAGAATGAGCAGTTCTTC. Amino acids: CATSREQNEQFF.

This clone came up once. Other DNA sequences in the sample encode the same CDR3. J is TRBJ2-2 and V is TRBV9; D ambiguous. Germline values: CDR1 SGDLS, CDR2 YYNGEE. V lost 0 bases and J 4 bases, leaving 4 bases between the germline ends. The CDR3 sequence is 13 residues long. The CDR3 sequence: CASSVAPTGELFF. CDR3 DNA: TGTGCCAGCAGCGTAGCCCCCACCGGGGAGCTGTTTTTT.

The V gene is TRBV2, the J gene TRBJ2-1, with D possibly being TRBD1 or TRBD2 (5 bases each). Germline V gene lookup returns CDR1 SNHLY and CDR2 FYNNEI. CDR3 length equals 16 residues. V dropped 6 bases and J dropped 9 bases, with 24 bases sitting between them. CDR3 amino acids: CASSRGVGDGELEQFF. The CDR3, as DNA: TGTGCCAGCAGCCGAGGGGTAGGGGACGGAGAGCTTGAGCAGTTCTTC.

This clone was found a few times. Written as DNA, the CDR3 is TGTGCCAGCAGCTTAGGAGGGGAAAATTCACCCCTCCACTTT. It is translated as CASSLGGENSPLHF. The V and J genes are TRBV11-2 and TRBJ1-6; perhaps TRBD1 as D (5 bases). The ends were cut back, 1 base at V and 7 bases at J, with 8 bases in the middle. CDR1 and CDR2 from the germline V gene are SGHAT and FQNNGV. There are 14 residues in the CDR3.

The rearrangement uses TRBV7-8 and TRBJ1-2; TRBD1 might be the D (6 bases). V lost 2 bases, J lost 7 bases, and 14 bases lay in between. This CDR3 has 14 residues. CDR1 is SGHVS and CDR2 is FQNEAQ in the germline V gene. CDR3 sequence reads: CASSLYGGSGGYTF. The DNA for the CDR3 is TGTGCCAGCAGCTTATATGGGGGCTCGGGTGGCTACACCTTC.

The chain joins TRBV30 to TRBJ1-5, with D hard to call. Germline V gene lookup returns CDR1 GTSNPN and CDR2 SVGIG (reference sequence). V shed 3 bases and J shed 2 bases, with 8 bases lying between them. The CDR3 totals 13 residues. The CDR3 is CAWSRERNQPQHF. As DNA, the CDR3 is TGTGCCTGGAGCCGGGAACGCAATCAGCCCCAGCATTTT. Looking up the rest from reference TRBV30 and TRBJ1-5 gives the full variable domain: SQTIHQWPATLVQPVGSPLSLECTVEGTSNPNLYWYRQAAGRGLQLLFYSVGIGQISSEVPQNLSASRPQDRQFILSSKKLLLSDSGFYLCAWSRERNQPQHFGDGTRLSIL.